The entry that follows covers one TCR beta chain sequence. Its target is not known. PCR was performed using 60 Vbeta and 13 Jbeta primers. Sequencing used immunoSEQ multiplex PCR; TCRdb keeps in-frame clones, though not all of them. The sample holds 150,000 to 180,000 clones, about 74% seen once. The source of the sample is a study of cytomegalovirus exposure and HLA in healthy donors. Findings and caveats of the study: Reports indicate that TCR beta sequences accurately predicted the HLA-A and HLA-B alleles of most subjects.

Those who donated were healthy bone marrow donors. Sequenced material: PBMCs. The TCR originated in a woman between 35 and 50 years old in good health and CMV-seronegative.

CDR3 in amino acids: CASSELAGGPSTDTQYF. CDR3 sequence (DNA): TGTGCCAGCAGCGAACTAGCGGGAGGGCCTTCCACAGATACGCAGTATTTT. The chain joins TRBV9 to TRBJ2-3; 13 bases map to TRBD2. The germline CDR1 and CDR2 sequences are SGDLS and YYNGEE. The junction had 6 bases not matched to a gene; V was cut back by 3 bases and J by 2 bases. The CDR3 consists of 17 residues.